Given below is one T cell receptor (beta chain) in context. No antigen is known for it. These data are taken from a study of tumor-infiltrating lymphocytes in localized non-small cell lung cancer. Study overall: Each patient gave resected tumor and non-adjacent uninvolved lung tissue. Study results and limitations: IM1 and IM2 tumors showed no difference in T-cell fraction. Available tissue quantity limited TCR sequencing to a patient subset. TCRbeta sequencing showed higher T cell infiltration in tumors than uninvolved lung.

Measured with immunoSEQ multiplex PCR; TCRdb has only the in-frame clones, and not every one. The table shows several thousand clones, with 60% to 80% occurring only once. The CDR3 contains 17 residues. The J segment lost 4 bases and the V segment lost 5 bases, leaving 10 bases of the junction unmatched. Germline-derived CDR1 and CDR2 are LNHNV and YYDKDF (reference sequence). The gene calls are TRBV15 and TRBJ2-1, with 11 bases aligning to TRBD2. Sequenced sample: uninvolved lung tissue not adjacent to the tumor. The sequence derives from a human donor with non-small cell lung cancer. The CDR3 DNA reads TGTGCCACCAGCGGGTATTCCGGGACTAGCGGTTACAATGAGCAGTTCTTC. Protein: CATSGYSGTSGYNEQFF.